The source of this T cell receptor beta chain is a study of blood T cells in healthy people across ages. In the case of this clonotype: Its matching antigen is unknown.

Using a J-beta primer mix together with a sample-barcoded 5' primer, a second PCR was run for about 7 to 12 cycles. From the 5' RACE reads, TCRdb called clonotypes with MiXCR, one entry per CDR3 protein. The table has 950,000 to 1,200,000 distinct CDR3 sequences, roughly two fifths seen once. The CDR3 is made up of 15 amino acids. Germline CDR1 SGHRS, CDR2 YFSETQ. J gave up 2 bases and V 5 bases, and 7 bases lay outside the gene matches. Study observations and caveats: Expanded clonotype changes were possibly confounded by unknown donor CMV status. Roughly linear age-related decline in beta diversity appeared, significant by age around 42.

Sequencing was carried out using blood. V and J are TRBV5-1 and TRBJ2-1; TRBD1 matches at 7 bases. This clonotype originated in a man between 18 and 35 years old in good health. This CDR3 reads CASRTTGAPYNEQFF. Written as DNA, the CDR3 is TGCGCCAGCAGGACTACAGGGGCGCCCTACAATGAGCAGTTCTTC. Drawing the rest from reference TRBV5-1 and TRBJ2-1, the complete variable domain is KAGVTQTPRYLIKTRGQQVTLSCSPISGHRSVSWYQQTPGQGLQFLFEYFSETQRNKGNFPGRFSGRQFSNSRSEMNVSTLELGDSALYLCASRTTGAPYNEQFFGPGTRLTVL.